The clone carrying this T cell receptor beta chain has a handful of counts. What it binds is not known. TCRdb reanalysed the 5' RACE reads using MiXCR and keeps one entry per CDR3 protein. This table holds more than 150,000 distinct CDR3 sequences, 11% found once. These data belong to a study of T-cell memory formation after mild COVID-19. Overall study context: Largely donor-specific sequence clusters came from a couple of donors.

The study's findings and limits: Second-wave clones reaching peak frequency on day 37 lacked confirmed SARS-CoV-2 specificity. In pre-infection memory, a portion of responding clones appeared, which suggested that cross-reactive memory joined.

The CDR3 runs to 14 residues. With 5 bases removed from V and 2 bases from J, the gap between germline ends came to 12 bases. Looked up from germline, CDR1 is SGHTA and CDR2 is FQGTGA. The rearrangement links TRBV7-3 to TRBJ2-5; the D is unclear. This clonotype was obtained from a man aged 18-30 years who had mild COVID-19 (a few samples of this study predate the infection). Cell type and time point are not known. The sample taken for sequencing was PBMCs or a T cell subset sorted from them (not recorded which). The CDR3 here is CASSLDGSQETQYF. In nucleotides, the CDR3 is TGTGCCAGCAGCCTAGATGGATCTCAAGAGACCCAGTACTTC.